Listed below are T cell receptor beta chains from one sample, sequenced in a study of PD-1 blockade in mismatch repair-deficient tumors. The data were produced by immunoSEQ multiplex PCR, yet TCRdb's version contains in-frame clones alone and is incomplete. The table includes 100,000 to 150,000 clones, about 90% detected once. This sample comprised peripheral blood, obtained about 17 months after starting pembrolizumab. These receptors came from an adult with mismatch repair-deficient cancer. Both conserved end residues are part of each CDR3. Fields, in order: J gene, clone size, V gene, D gene, CDR3 DNA, CDR3 protein. A D gene is named only where the DNA matches it firmly. Clone size is given for some rows only: seen once, a few or many times, or a class if the clone is expanded.

J gene: TRBJ2-7
clone size: .
V gene: TRBV6-1
D gene: .
CDR3 DNA: TGTGCCAGCAGTAATACAGGGTTAGACTACGAGCAGTACTTC
CDR3 protein: CASSNTGLDYEQYF

J gene: TRBJ2-3
clone size: .
V gene: TRBV4-1
D gene: TRBD2
CDR3 DNA: TGCGCCAGCAGCCTTCTCGGACTAGCGGGAGATACGCAGTATTTT
CDR3 protein: CASSLLGLAGDTQYF

J gene: TRBJ2-5
clone size: .
V gene: TRBV5-1
D gene: .
CDR3 DNA: TGCGCCAGCAGCTTGGCCCAGAGGGAGACCCAGTACTTC
CDR3 protein: CASSLAQRETQYF

J gene: TRBJ2-1
clone size: .
V gene: TRBV27
D gene: .
CDR3 DNA: TGTGCCAGCAGTCCCGGGACGGGATACAATGAGCAGTTCTTC
CDR3 protein: CASSPGTGYNEQFF

J gene: TRBJ2-7
clone size: .
V gene: TRBV20-1
D gene: .
CDR3 DNA: TGCAGTGCTAGAGGGGGGGACGAGCAGTACTTC
CDR3 protein: CSARGGDEQYF

J gene: TRBJ2-7
clone size: .
V gene: TRBV2
D gene: TRBD2
CDR3 DNA: TGTGCCAGCAGTGGCGGTGTAGCGGGATTGAACGAGCAGTACTTC
CDR3 protein: CASSGGVAGLNEQYF

J gene: TRBJ2-7
clone size: .
V gene: TRBV11-3
D gene: .
CDR3 DNA: TGTGCCAGCAGCTTAATTCCCTGGAAAGCCGGATCCTACGAGCAGTACTTC
CDR3 protein: CASSLIPWKAGSYEQYF

J gene: TRBJ2-1
clone size: .
V gene: TRBV7-9
D gene: .
CDR3 DNA: TGTGCCAGCAGCACAAACAGATTAGGCTCCTACAATGAGCAGTTCTTC
CDR3 protein: CASSTNRLGSYNEQFF

J gene: TRBJ1-2
clone size: .
V gene: TRBV27
D gene: TRBD1
CDR3 DNA: TGTGCCAGCAGTCCAATCACAGGGGCCCGCGATGGCTACACCTTC
CDR3 protein: CASSPITGARDGYTF

J gene: TRBJ1-2
clone size: .
V gene: TRBV7-9
D gene: TRBD1
CDR3 DNA: TGTGCCAGCTTCCAGGACAGGGCGAGAGGCTACACCTTC
CDR3 protein: CASFQDRARGYTF

J gene: TRBJ1-5
clone size: .
V gene: TRBV4-1
D gene: .
CDR3 DNA: TGCGCCAGCAGCCAAGTAGGGGGTTCGGGTCAGCCCCAGCATTTT
CDR3 protein: CASSQVGGSGQPQHF

J gene: TRBJ2-7
clone size: .
V gene: TRBV7-6
D gene: TRBD2
CDR3 DNA: TGTGCCAGCAGCTCTCGGACTAGCGGGAGTCGGCAGTACTTC
CDR3 protein: CASSSRTSGSRQYF

J gene: TRBJ2-3
clone size: once
V gene: TRBV14
D gene: .
CDR3 DNA: TGTGCCAGCAGTCTAGTGTTTCTGTCAGATACGCAGTATTTT
CDR3 protein: CASSLVFLSDTQYF

J gene: TRBJ2-7
clone size: .
V gene: TRBV27
D gene: .
CDR3 DNA: TGTGCCAGCAGTTTTTTACCAGACTACGAGCAGTACTTC
CDR3 protein: CASSFLPDYEQYF

J gene: TRBJ2-7
clone size: .
V gene: TRBV5-8
D gene: TRBD1
CDR3 DNA: TGTGCCAGCAGCACCCGGGACAGGGGTTCCGAGCAGTACTTC
CDR3 protein: CASSTRDRGSEQYF

J gene: TRBJ2-3
clone size: .
V gene: TRBV11-2
D gene: .
CDR3 DNA: TGTGCCAGCAGCTTAGTTCGGGGCAGAGAAAACACAGATACGCAGTATTTT
CDR3 protein: CASSLVRGRENTDTQYF

J gene: TRBJ2-7
clone size: few
V gene: TRBV6-6
D gene: TRBD2
CDR3 DNA: TGTGCCAGCAGCCCCGGACTAGCGGGAGTAGAGCAGTACTTC
CDR3 protein: CASSPGLAGVEQYF